The TCR beta chain under discussion was sequenced for a study of blood T cell repertoires in COVID-19. Study overall: PBMCs, B-cell-depleted T cells, or T cells were the source of the cDNA or gDNA that made up the material.

This clone showed up just once. The table came from immunoSEQ multiplex PCR; TCRdb's copy has only in-frame clones and leaves some out. The table has about 300,000 clones, 86% seen once. The ends were cut back, 6 bases at V and 2 bases at J, with 12 bases in the middle. The CDR3 is 14 amino acids. The V gene's germline CDR1 is LGHNA and CDR2 YNFKEQ. The chain joins TRBV4-2 to TRBJ2-3, with D perhaps matching TRBD2 (5 bases). The receptor comes from a man aged 25 to 40 who had recovered from COVID-19. Sequencing was carried out using PBMCs or T cells enriched from blood (not recorded which). DNA for the CDR3: TGTGCCAGCAGTCCTAGCCGGGACACAGATACGCAGTATTTT. Amino acid sequence: CASSPSRDTDTQYF.